What follows are 5 T cell receptor beta chains derived from one specimen sequenced in a study of blood T cell repertoires in COVID-19. Produced via immunoSEQ multiplex PCR; TCRdb's table is partial and in-frame only. This sample has 70,000 to 85,000 clones, with about 83% found just once. The specimen was peripheral blood. The receptor source for this set is a man of 80 years or more with active or convalescent COVID-19.

The CDR3: CASSLTVYEQYF. The DNA of the CDR3 is TGTGCCAGCAGCTTAACAGTCTACGAGCAGTACTTC. This rearrangement joins TRBV7-8 to TRBJ2-7; D gene unclear. The CDR3 is made up of 12 amino acids. The V end was cut by 2 bases, the J end by 3 bases, with 5 bases between. Germline assignment: CDR1 SGHVS and CDR2 FQNEAQ.

In its sample, this clone was seen a few times. The chain recombines TRBV11-2 with TRBJ1-1; D not certain. Germline V lookup: CDR1 SGHAT, CDR2 FQNNGV. CDR3 length: 14 amino acids. V lost 2 bases, J lost 0 bases, and 7 bases lay in between. CDR3 protein: CASSLTQLNTEAFF. The CDR3 nucleotides are TGTGCCAGCAGCTTAACACAGTTGAACACTGAAGCTTTCTTT.

This chain uses TRBV28 with TRBJ1-6; 7 bases are a match to TRBD1. Per germline, CDR1 MDHEN and CDR2 SYDVKM. V lost 6 bases to trimming and J lost 9 bases; unmatched junction nucleotides: 11. This CDR3 contains 15 residues. In DNA, the CDR3 is TGTGCCAGCAGGTCTTTACAGGGGCCTCGTTCACCCCTCCACTTT. Translating gives CASRSLQGPRSPLHF.

The chain joins TRBV30 to TRBJ1-1, with TRBD1 matching 7 bases. The CDR3 runs 13 residues. V shed 1 base and J 11 bases; nucleotides not matched to a gene: 10. Germline CDR1 reads GTSNPN; CDR2 reads SVGIG (reference sequence). This chain's CDR3 is CAWSGGQTGVAFF. The CDR3 bases are TGTGCCTGGAGTGGGGGACAGACCGGCGTGGCTTTCTTT.

The chain links TRBV28 to TRBJ1-2, with 7 bases lining up with TRBD1. V was clipped by 4 bases and J by 1 base; unmatched bases: 3. The CDR3 length is 14 residues. Germline V gene sequence: CDR1 MDHEN, CDR2 SYDVKM. CDR3 nucleotide sequence: TGTGCCAGCAGTTCCACAGGGGTTAACTATGGCTACACCTTC. It is translated as CASSSTGVNYGYTF.